The 7 T cell receptor beta chains given below trace back to one sample, sequenced in a study of blood T cells in healthy people across ages. Next came a second PCR, run for about 6 to 11 cycles, which used a sample-barcoded 5' primer along with a J-beta primer mix. TCRdb redid the calling of the 5' RACE reads with MiXCR, one entry per CDR3 protein. This sample yields over a million distinct CDR3 sequences, of which roughly 43% are seen a single time; less than 5% belongs to the top ten. Sequenced sample: blood. These receptors were obtained from a young woman in good health.

This clonotype has more than one count but fewer than ten. Germline and junction disagree at one end, which may indicate a read error. V is TRBV12-3 or TRBV12-4 and J is TRBJ2-3, with 7 bases that match TRBD2. This CDR3 has 18 amino acids. The CDR3 spells CAISERGESPYSTDTQYF. CDR3 bases: TGTGCCATCAGTGAGCGGGGTGAAAGCCCATATAGCACAGATACGCAGTATTTT.

This rearrangement joins TRBV27 to TRBJ2-7; D gene unclear. The CDR3 loop spans 14 amino acids. The germline V gene encodes CDR1 MNHEY and CDR2 SMNVEV (reference sequence). V gave up 1 base and J gave up 4 bases, with 11 bases separating them. The CDR3 sequence: CASSLLVGGYEQYF. CDR3 bases: TGTGCCAGCAGTTTATTAGTCGGCGGTTACGAGCAGTACTTC.

The CDR3 sequence: CASSLGRGVQETQYF. The CDR3, as DNA: TGTGCCAGCAGTTTAGGCAGGGGGGTGCAAGAGACCCAGTACTTC. The J gene is TRBJ2-5, the V gene TRBV12-3 or TRBV12-4, with D maybe TRBD1 (7 bases). The ends were cut back, 1 base at V and 2 bases at J, with 11 bases in the middle. The CDR3 loop spans 15 amino acids.

This clonotype was seen a handful of times. The chain employs TRBV4-3 and TRBJ1-1, with 8 bases lining up with TRBD1. This CDR3 is 17 amino acids long. V lost 3 bases to trimming and J lost 1 base; unmatched junction nucleotides: 10. Germline CDR1 reads LGHNA; CDR2 reads YSLEER. The CDR3 sequence: CASSQYGQGAPNTEAFF. As DNA, the CDR3 is TGCGCCAGCAGCCAGTACGGCCAGGGGGCGCCGAACACTGAAGCTTTCTTT.

This chain connects TRBV14 to TRBJ2-7, with 7 bases identical to TRBD2. CDR1 is SGHDN, CDR2 FVKESK, per germline. V lost 4 bases and J lost 2; bases outside the gene matches: 11. The CDR3 consists of 16 residues. CDR3 protein: CASSPYGGRGTYEQYF. The CDR3 nucleotides read TGTGCCAGCAGCCCGTACGGTGGGCGGGGGACCTACGAGCAGTACTTC. Full variable domain (rest looked up from reference TRBV14 and TRBJ2-7): EAGVTQFPSHSVIEKGQTVTLRCDPISGHDNLYWYRRVMGKEIKFLLHFVKESKQDESGMPNNRFLAERTGGTYSTLKVQPAELEDSGVYFCASSPYGGRGTYEQYFGPGTRLTVT.

This clonotype came up a few times. This chain links TRBV6-6 with TRBJ2-3, with D hard to call. CDR3 length equals 15 residues. Germline V lookup: CDR1 MNHNY, CDR2 SVGAGI (reference sequence). V was trimmed by 0 bases and J by 3 bases, leaving 10 bases between them. The CDR3 region is CASSYSSFPTDTQYF. Here the CDR3 DNA reads TGTGCCAGCAGTTACTCGAGCTTTCCAACAGATACGCAGTATTTT.

The sample holds one count of this clonotype. Since a much larger clone is just one base distant, this may be a read error. The V call is TRBV3-1, the J call TRBJ2-7; 7 nucleotides agree with TRBD2. The CDR3 covers 16 residues. Germline trimming cut 2 bases from V and 12 bases from J; bases unmatched to any gene: 19. Germline CDR1 LGHDT, CDR2 YNNKEL (reference sequence). CDR3 region: CASSQNLAGAGETRYF. CDR3 in DNA: TGTGCCAGCAGCCAAAATCTGGCGGGAGCAGGAGAGACCCGGTACTTC.